The entry below describes one TCR beta chain. Its specificity is not known. The sample comes from a study of monozygotic twins with inflammatory bowel disease. Study-level points and caveats: Whether twins were concordant or discordant made no difference to repertoire similarity, possibly from limited power. Especially where disease activity was present, IBD patients had fewer clonotypes in common with others than healthy twins did.

Total RNA, at 3,500 to 4,000 ng, went into every TCR library. TCRdb reprocessed the 5' RACE reads; each CDR3 protein has one entry and no DNA is given. The table for this sample gives some 440,000 distinct CDR3 sequences. No T cells were sorted before total RNA was taken from whole blood. This CDR3 comprises 13 residues. The germline V gene encodes CDR1 KGHSH and CDR2 LQKENI. J is TRBJ1-4 and V is TRBV18. Sequenced input: blood. The sequence was collected from a human donor with ulcerative colitis or Crohn's disease, or a healthy co-twin of an affected twin (not recorded which). The CDR3 loop is CASSPRGNEKLFF. Combining the CDR3 with reference TRBV18 and TRBJ1-4 gives the whole variable domain NAGVMQNPRHLVRRRGQEARLRCSPMKGHSHVYWYRQLPEEGLKFMVYLQKENIIDESGMPKERFSAEFPKEGPSILRIQQVVRGDSAAYFCASSPRGNEKLFFGSGTQLSVL.